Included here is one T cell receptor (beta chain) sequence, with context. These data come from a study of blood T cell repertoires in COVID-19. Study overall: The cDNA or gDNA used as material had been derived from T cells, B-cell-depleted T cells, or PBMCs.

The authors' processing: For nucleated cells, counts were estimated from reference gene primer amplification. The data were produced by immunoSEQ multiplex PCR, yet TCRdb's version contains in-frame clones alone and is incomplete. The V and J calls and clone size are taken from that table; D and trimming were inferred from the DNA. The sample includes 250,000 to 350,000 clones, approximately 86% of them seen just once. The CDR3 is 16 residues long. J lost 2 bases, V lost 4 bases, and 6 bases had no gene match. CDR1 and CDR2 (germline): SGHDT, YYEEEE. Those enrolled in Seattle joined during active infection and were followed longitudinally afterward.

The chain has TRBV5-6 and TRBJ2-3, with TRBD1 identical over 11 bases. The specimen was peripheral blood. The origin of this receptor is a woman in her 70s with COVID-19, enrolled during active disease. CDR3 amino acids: CASSPADRGPTDTQYF. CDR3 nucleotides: TGTGCCAGCAGCCCTGCGGACAGGGGGCCCACAGATACGCAGTATTTT.